The 3 T cell receptor beta chains below were found in one sample sequenced in a study of Tregs in tolerant kidney transplant recipients. Clones were read by immunoSEQ multiplex PCR, and TCRdb kept only the in-frame ones, dropping some. The repertoire table contains about 48,000 clones. Sequencing used CD4+ T cells from blood, obtained before the transplant. All receptors derive from a human donor who received a combined kidney and bone marrow transplant.

Of note for this clone: The read ends 3 residues before the CDR3 terminus; that terminus is restored from the germline J gene. This chain connects TRBV5-1 to TRBJ2-7; 9 positions agree with TRBD1. The trim removed 4 bases at V and 1 base at J, leaving 3 bases unmatched. Germline CDR1 SGHRS, CDR2 YFSETQ. This CDR3 spans 14 amino acids. CDR3 protein: CASSLQGASYEQYF. Incomplete CDR3 DNA: TGCGCCAGCAGCCTACAGGGGGCTTCCTACGAG.

As to this clone: The read ends 3 residues shy of where the CDR3 ends; the end is completed using the germline J gene. This chain links TRBV5-1 with TRBJ1-2; D gene unclear. The CDR3 consists of 12 residues. Germline-derived CDR1 and CDR2 are SGHRS and YFSETQ. This chain's CDR3 is CASSLSGWGYTF. CDR3 DNA, as far as it was read: TGCGCCAGCAGCTTGTCGGGGTGGGGC.

A word on this clone: The CDR3 end falls 3 residues outside the read, so it is completed with the germline J gene. The chain combines TRBV7-3 with TRBJ2-1, with D tentatively TRBD1 (5 bases). The V and J ends lost 3 bases and 8 bases respectively, with 11 bases between them. The germline CDR1 and CDR2 sequences are SGHTA and FQGTGA. CDR3 length: 13 amino acids. The CDR3 DNA, read in part, is TGTGCCAGCAGCTTGGGGCAGGGCGATGAG. It is translated as CASSLGQGDE. The CDR3 in its entirety is CASSLGQGDEQFF.